These 5 T cell receptor beta chains were sequenced from one sample in a study of cytomegalovirus exposure and HLA in healthy donors. The PCR used 60 Vbeta and 13 Jbeta primers. Profiled with immunoSEQ multiplex PCR; TCRdb holds only in-frame clones, not every one. The sample carries about 160,000 clones, roughly four fifths recorded once. Sequencing input: PBMCs. The receptors derive from a female donor in good health and CMV-seronegative.

The gene calls are TRBV11-1 and TRBJ2-2; 8 nucleotides line up with TRBD2. CDR3 length equals 16 residues. Germline CDR1 and CDR2: SGHAT and FQDESV (reference sequence). J gave up 4 bases and V 2 bases, and 6 bases lay outside the gene matches. The CDR3 here is CASSLSPSGSTGELFF. The CDR3, as DNA: TGTGCCAGCAGCTTAAGTCCCAGCGGGAGCACCGGGGAGCTGTTTTTT.

On this clone itself: The same CDR3 also results from other DNA sequences found in this sample. This chain links TRBV7-3 with TRBJ1-1; D ambiguous. The V end was cut by 3 bases, the J end by 2 bases, with 7 bases between. The CDR3 contains 13 residues. The germline CDR1 and CDR2 sequences are SGHTA and FQGTGA. The CDR3: CASSFSSNTEAFF. The CDR3 coding sequence is TGTGCCAGCAGCTTTTCTTCCAACACTGAAGCTTTCTTT.

The J gene is TRBJ2-7, the V gene TRBV6-1; 9 positions match TRBD1. Germline lookup yields CDR1 MNHNS and CDR2 SASEGT. The junction had 12 bases not matched to a gene; V was cut back by 10 bases and J by 5 bases. This CDR3 is built from 14 residues. This chain's CDR3 is CATPKPGQGHEQYF. For the CDR3, the DNA is TGTGCCACCCCAAAACCGGGACAGGGCCACGAGCAGTACTTC.

The chain is built from TRBV28 and TRBJ1-5, with no clear D. V lost 1 base to trimming and J lost 9 bases, with 10 bases between them. Germline values: CDR1 MDHEN, CDR2 SYDVKM. The CDR3 contains 13 residues. As DNA, the CDR3 is TGTGCCAGCAGTTTATCCCTCGGGAGGCCCCAGCATTTT. Translation gives CASSLSLGRPQHF.

V is TRBV7-3 and J is TRBJ2-1; tentative D call: TRBD2 (6 bases). Trimming took 3 bases from V and 4 from J, leaving 13 bases between them. The CDR3 has 15 residues. The germline V gene has CDR1 SGHTA and CDR2 FQGTGA. This CDR3 reads CASSFGGAGYNEQFF. The CDR3 region has the DNA TGTGCCAGCAGCTTCGGAGGGGCGGGGTACAATGAGCAGTTCTTC.